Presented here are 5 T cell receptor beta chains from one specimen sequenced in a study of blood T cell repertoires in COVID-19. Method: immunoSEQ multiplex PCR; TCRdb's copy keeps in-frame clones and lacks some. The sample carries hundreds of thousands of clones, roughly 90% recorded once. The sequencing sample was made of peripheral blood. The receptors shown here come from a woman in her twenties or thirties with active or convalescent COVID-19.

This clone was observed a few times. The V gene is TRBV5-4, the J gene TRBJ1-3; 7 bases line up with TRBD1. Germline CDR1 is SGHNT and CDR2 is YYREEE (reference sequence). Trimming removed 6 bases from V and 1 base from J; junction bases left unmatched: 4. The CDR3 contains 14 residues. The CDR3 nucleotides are TGTGCCAGCAACCTACAGGGGTCTGGAAACACCATATATTTT. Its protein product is CASNLQGSGNTIYF.

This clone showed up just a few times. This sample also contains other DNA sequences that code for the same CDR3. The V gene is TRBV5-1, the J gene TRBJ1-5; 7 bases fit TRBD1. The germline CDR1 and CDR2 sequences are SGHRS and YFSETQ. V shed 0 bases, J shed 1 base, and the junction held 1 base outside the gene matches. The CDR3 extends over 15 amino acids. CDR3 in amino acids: CASSLEGASNQPQHF. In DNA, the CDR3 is TGCGCCAGCAGCTTGGAGGGGGCCAGCAATCAGCCCCAGCATTTT.

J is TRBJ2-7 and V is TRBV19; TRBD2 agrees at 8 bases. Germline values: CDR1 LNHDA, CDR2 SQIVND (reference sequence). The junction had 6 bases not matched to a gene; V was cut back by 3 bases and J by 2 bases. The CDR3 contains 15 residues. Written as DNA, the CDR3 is TGTGCCAGTAGTATCCAGCGGGGGCTTACCTACGAGCAGTACTTC. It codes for CASSIQRGLTYEQYF.

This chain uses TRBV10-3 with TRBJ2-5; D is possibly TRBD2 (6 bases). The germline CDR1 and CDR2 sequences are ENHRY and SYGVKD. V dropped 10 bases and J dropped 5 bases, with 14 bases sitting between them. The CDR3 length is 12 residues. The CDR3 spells CATRGGEETQYF. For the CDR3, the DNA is TGTGCCACTAGGGGAGGCGAGGAGACCCAGTACTTC.

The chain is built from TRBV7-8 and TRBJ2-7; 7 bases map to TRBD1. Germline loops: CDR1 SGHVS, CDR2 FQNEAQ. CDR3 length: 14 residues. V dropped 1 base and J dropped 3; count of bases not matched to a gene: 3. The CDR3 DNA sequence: TGTGCCAGCAGCTTAGATAACAGGGGCTACGAGCAGTACTTC. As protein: CASSLDNRGYEQYF.